What follows are 5 T cell receptor beta chains derived from one specimen sequenced in a study of shared clonotypes between healthy human individuals. TCRdb's copy holds only in-frame clones and misses some; the assay was immunoSEQ multiplex PCR. The repertoire consists of 2 million to 2.5 million clones, with approximately 93% occurring once and the leading ten covering 0.35% to 0.45%. The material sequenced was naive CD4+ T cells from PBMCs. Subset specified: CD45RA+ positively selected. Receptors were obtained from a young man in good health. Some clones in this sample may be carry-over from other donors' samples.

J is TRBJ2-2 and V is TRBV5-6; no clear D gene. Per the germline V gene, CDR1 is SGHDT and CDR2 is YYEEEE. The V end was cut by 8 bases, the J end by 0 bases, with 14 bases between. This CDR3 region has 15 residues. CDR3 coding DNA: TGTGCCAGTAGAACCGGGCTTACGAACACCGGGGAGCTGTTTTTT. This codes for CASRTGLTNTGELFF.

V gene TRBV19 combines with J gene TRBJ2-7; 9 bases match TRBD2. The CDR3 spans 15 residues. Germline V lookup: CDR1 LNHDA, CDR2 SQIVND (reference sequence). The trim removed 7 bases at V and 2 bases at J, leaving 9 bases unmatched. The chain's CDR3 is CASKISGSGAYEQYF. The CDR3 DNA follows: TGTGCCAGTAAAATTAGCGGGAGTGGAGCCTACGAGCAGTACTTC.

V gene TRBV5-6 combines with J gene TRBJ2-7, with TRBD2 matching 8 bases. The V gene's germline CDR1 is SGHDT and CDR2 YYEEEE. This CDR3 comprises 17 residues. Losses at the gene ends were 0 bases for V and 3 bases for J; bases not matched to a gene: 11. The CDR3 loop reads CASSLAAGGAKIYEQYF. CDR3 coding DNA: TGTGCCAGCAGCTTGGCCGCGGGGGGCGCGAAAATCTACGAGCAGTACTTC.

V and J are TRBV6-5 and TRBJ2-7, with D perhaps TRBD2 (6 bases). CDR3 size: 15 residues. CDR1 MNHEY and CDR2 SVGAGI come from the germline V gene. Trimming cost V 0 bases and J 3 bases, with 12 bases left between them. CDR3 protein: CASSYSGYGGYEQYF. Here the CDR3 DNA reads TGTGCCAGCAGTTACTCGGGGTACGGGGGCTACGAGCAGTACTTC.

This chain links TRBV6-5 with TRBJ2-7; no clear D. Per germline, CDR1 MNHEY and CDR2 SVGAGI. The V end lost 0 bases, the J end lost 4 bases, and 7 bases lay between the germline ends. The CDR3 has 13 amino acids. The CDR3 sequence: CASSYSLGYEQYF. The CDR3 nucleotides are TGTGCCAGCAGTTACTCCTTGGGGTACGAGCAGTACTTC.